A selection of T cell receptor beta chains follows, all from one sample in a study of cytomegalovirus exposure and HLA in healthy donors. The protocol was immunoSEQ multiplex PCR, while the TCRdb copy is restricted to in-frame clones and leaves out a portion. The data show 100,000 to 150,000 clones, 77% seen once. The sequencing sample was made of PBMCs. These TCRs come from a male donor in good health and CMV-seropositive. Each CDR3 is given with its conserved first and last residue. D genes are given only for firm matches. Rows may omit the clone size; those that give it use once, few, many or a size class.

CDR3 DNA: TGTGCCTGGATAACAGGGGGTGTCTATGGCTACACCTTC
CDR3 protein: CAWITGGVYGYTF
J gene: TRBJ1-2
clone size: .
V gene: TRBV30
D gene: TRBD1

CDR3 DNA: TGTGCCAGCCGTAGCACAGATACGCAGTATTTT
CDR3 protein: CASRSTDTQYF
J gene: TRBJ2-3
clone size: .
V gene: TRBV27
D gene: .

CDR3 DNA: TGCGCCAGCAGCTTAGGCGGGGACACAGATACGCAGTATTTT
CDR3 protein: CASSLGGDTDTQYF
J gene: TRBJ2-3
clone size: .
V gene: TRBV5-1
D gene: .

CDR3 DNA: TGTGCCAGTGGACGGGGAGATGAAGCTTTCTTT
CDR3 protein: CASGRGDEAFF
J gene: TRBJ1-1
clone size: few
V gene: TRBV7-9
D gene: .

CDR3 DNA: TGTGCCAGCGGAGAAGTGAGAGGACTGGGCACTGAAGCTTTCTTT
CDR3 protein: CASGEVRGLGTEAFF
J gene: TRBJ1-1
clone size: .
V gene: TRBV2
D gene: .

CDR3 DNA: TGCGCCAGCAGCCGCGGGACGGTGGAGGGATACGAGCAGTACTTC
CDR3 protein: CASSRGTVEGYEQYF
J gene: TRBJ2-7
clone size: once
V gene: TRBV5-1
D gene: .

CDR3 DNA: TGTGCCAGCAGGCCCGGACTAGCGGTTAACACCGGGGAGCTGTTTTTT
CDR3 protein: CASRPGLAVNTGELFF
J gene: TRBJ2-2
clone size: .
V gene: TRBV9
D gene: TRBD2

CDR3 DNA: TGTGCCAGCTCACCAATGGCGGTTGGCACTGAAGCTTTCTTT
CDR3 protein: CASSPMAVGTEAFF
J gene: TRBJ1-1
clone size: .
V gene: TRBV18
D gene: .

CDR3 DNA: TGTGCCAGCAGTCAAAGGTCGGGGGGCCCCTACGAGCAGTACTTC
CDR3 protein: CASSQRSGGPYEQYF
J gene: TRBJ2-7
clone size: .
V gene: TRBV7-3
D gene: .

CDR3 DNA: TGTGCCAGCAGCTTAGTTGGTAGCGGCTACGAGCAGTACTTC
CDR3 protein: CASSLVGSGYEQYF
J gene: TRBJ2-7
clone size: .
V gene: TRBV11-2
D gene: .

CDR3 DNA: TGTGCCAGCAGCACAGGACTAGCGGGACCCAATGAGCAGTTCTTC
CDR3 protein: CASSTGLAGPNEQFF
J gene: TRBJ2-1
clone size: .
V gene: TRBV6-6
D gene: TRBD2

CDR3 DNA: TGTGCCAGCAGGCAGGGACTAGCGTTTGATACGCAGTATTTT
CDR3 protein: CASRQGLAFDTQYF
J gene: TRBJ2-3
clone size: .
V gene: TRBV28
D gene: TRBD2

CDR3 DNA: TGTGCCAGCAGCTCACAGGGGGTACCCTACAATGAGCAGTTCTTC
CDR3 protein: CASSSQGVPYNEQFF
J gene: TRBJ2-1
clone size: .
V gene: TRBV9
D gene: TRBD1

CDR3 DNA: TGTGCCAGCAGCGAGGGGGCGGATACTGAAGCTTTCTTT
CDR3 protein: CASSEGADTEAFF
J gene: TRBJ1-1
clone size: .
V gene: TRBV9
D gene: TRBD1

CDR3 DNA: TGCAGCGTTGCTGAGCAGGGGTATAATGCCGGGGAGCTGTTTTTT
CDR3 protein: CSVAEQGYNAGELFF
J gene: TRBJ2-2
clone size: .
V gene: TRBV29-1
D gene: .

CDR3 DNA: TGTGCCAGCTCACCCCTCGGACTAGCGGGGTTCAAAAACATTCAGTACTTC
CDR3 protein: CASSPLGLAGFKNIQYF
J gene: TRBJ2-4
clone size: .
V gene: TRBV18
D gene: TRBD2

CDR3 DNA: TGTGCCAGCAGTTACTCAATTGGCACAGACATATATTTT
CDR3 protein: CASSYSIGTDIYF
J gene: TRBJ1-3
clone size: .
V gene: TRBV6-6
D gene: .

CDR3 DNA: TGTGCCAGCAGTAAAACAGGGGTTGGCTACACCTTC
CDR3 protein: CASSKTGVGYTF
J gene: TRBJ1-2
clone size: once
V gene: TRBV6-5
D gene: TRBD1

CDR3 DNA: TGTGCCAGCAGCCGTGGACTAGCGGAGCCCTCTGGGGCCAACGTCCTGACTTTC
CDR3 protein: CASSRGLAEPSGANVLTF
J gene: TRBJ2-6
clone size: .
V gene: TRBV4-2
D gene: TRBD2

CDR3 DNA: TGTGCCAGCAGAACAGGGTTTCAGGGAAAACTGTTTTTT
CDR3 protein: CASRTGFQGKLFF
J gene: TRBJ1-4
clone size: .
V gene: TRBV6-1
D gene: .

CDR3 DNA: TGTGCCAGCAGCCAAGAGCCCACAGCGGGAGGGGGCTACGAGCAGTACTTC
CDR3 protein: CASSQEPTAGGGYEQYF
J gene: TRBJ2-7
clone size: .
V gene: TRBV14
D gene: TRBD2

CDR3 DNA: TGTGCCAGCAATTTGGGGACAGGGGGCAGCTACGAGCAGTACTTC
CDR3 protein: CASNLGTGGSYEQYF
J gene: TRBJ2-7
clone size: .
V gene: TRBV28
D gene: TRBD1

CDR3 DNA: TGTGCCAGCAGCTCGTGGGACAGGGGGCCCGCCGGGACCCAGTACTTC
CDR3 protein: CASSSWDRGPAGTQYF
J gene: TRBJ2-5
clone size: .
V gene: TRBV7-2
D gene: TRBD1

CDR3 DNA: TGCAGCGTTGGGCAGGGGGTCAATCAGCCCCAGCATTTT
CDR3 protein: CSVGQGVNQPQHF
J gene: TRBJ1-5
clone size: .
V gene: TRBV29-1
D gene: TRBD1

CDR3 DNA: TGTGCCAGCAGTGAAGTCGGTAGTAGCGGGTTAGCCTACAATGAGCAGTTCTTC
CDR3 protein: CASSEVGSSGLAYNEQFF
J gene: TRBJ2-1
clone size: .
V gene: TRBV6-1
D gene: TRBD2

CDR3 DNA: TGCGCCAGCAGCTTTGGACTAGCGGGCACAGATACGCAGTATTTT
CDR3 protein: CASSFGLAGTDTQYF
J gene: TRBJ2-3
clone size: .
V gene: TRBV5-1
D gene: TRBD2

CDR3 DNA: TGTGCCAGCAGTTTCCGGGTCGGGAACACTGAAGCTTTCTTT
CDR3 protein: CASSFRVGNTEAFF
J gene: TRBJ1-1
clone size: .
V gene: TRBV6-5
D gene: .

CDR3 DNA: TGTGCCACCAGCCGAGGGACAGGGGGCTACGAGCAGTACTTC
CDR3 protein: CATSRGTGGYEQYF
J gene: TRBJ2-7
clone size: .
V gene: TRBV15
D gene: TRBD1

CDR3 DNA: TGTGCCAGCAGAAAACAGGGAGAAGCTTTCTTT
CDR3 protein: CASRKQGEAFF
J gene: TRBJ1-1
clone size: .
V gene: TRBV2
D gene: .

CDR3 DNA: TGTGCCAGCAGCCACCAGGGGGCGGGCAATGAGCAGTTCTTC
CDR3 protein: CASSHQGAGNEQFF
J gene: TRBJ2-1
clone size: .
V gene: TRBV4-2
D gene: TRBD1

CDR3 DNA: TGTGCCATCAGTGCGGGGACAGGGGGCTCCTACGAGCAGTACTTC
CDR3 protein: CAISAGTGGSYEQYF
J gene: TRBJ2-7
clone size: .
V gene: TRBV10-3
D gene: TRBD1

CDR3 DNA: TGTGCCAGCAGTCTGAGCGGGGGGGGTACAGATACGCAGTATTTT
CDR3 protein: CASSLSGGGTDTQYF
J gene: TRBJ2-3
clone size: .
V gene: TRBV28
D gene: TRBD2

CDR3 DNA: TGTGCCAGCCGGGACAGGGATACAGATACGCAGTATTTT
CDR3 protein: CASRDRDTDTQYF
J gene: TRBJ2-3
clone size: .
V gene: TRBV25-1
D gene: TRBD1

CDR3 DNA: TGTGCCAGCAGCCCAGACTACTCTGGAAACACCATATATTTT
CDR3 protein: CASSPDYSGNTIYF
J gene: TRBJ1-3
clone size: .
V gene: TRBV14
D gene: .

CDR3 DNA: TGCGCCAGCAGCCAAGGGCCCAGGGATCAGCCCCAGCATTTT
CDR3 protein: CASSQGPRDQPQHF
J gene: TRBJ1-5
clone size: .
V gene: TRBV4-1
D gene: .

CDR3 DNA: TGTGCCACCAGCAGAGAAGGTGGCCAGCGAGAGTGGGACTTC
CDR3 protein: CATSREGGQREWDF
J gene: TRBJ2-5
clone size: few
V gene: TRBV15
D gene: .